This TCR beta chain was recorded in a study of cytomegalovirus exposure and HLA in healthy donors (dated by TCRdb to the late 2010s). As for the study more broadly: In an earlier analysis of under 750 of the donors, 250 to 300 Gb of sequence data and approximately 100 million unique TCR beta sequences from 150 million to 200 million T cells were reported. About 300 gigabases of sequencing data and about 92 million unique TCR sequences made up an early release that covered over 550 HLA-typed donors. Among the roughly 410 genotyped donors, approximately 82% belonged to the genetic ancestry cluster associated with self-reported Caucasian donors. The aim of the study was to test whether cataloging public T cell receptors could identify signatures of past pathogen exposure. Using immunosequencing, the study profiled T cell repertoires from 640 or so subjects and related those repertoires to cytomegalovirus serostatus. A separate validation cohort of 100 to 150 different subjects was used in addition to the approximately 610-subject first cohort. The study combined high-throughput TCR immunosequencing, statistical association of individual TCRs with disease status, and machine learning to predict cytomegalovirus infection status. To study patterns of TCR occurrence, a later analysis re-analyzed previously published TCR beta repertoires from 650 to 750 donors and added high-resolution HLA genotyping. Rather than using new phenotypic data, the later analysis identified candidate immune exposures from TCR beta sequences and from how often those sequences occurred across donors. An earlier analysis of 587 of the donors used high-throughput TCR beta sequencing to judge whether each TCR beta V gene segment behaved as functional or pseudogenic. Donor age, sex, ethnicity and CMV serostatus were compiled alongside the repertoire data. A later genetic analysis took genome-wide SNP genotypes for 398 of the 666 donors and used that subset as a discovery cohort. Every discovery cohort repertoire had been produced on one sequencing platform. Both class I and class II loci were covered by HLA typing, at four-digit resolution. Typing coverage varied by locus: about 620-630 donors for A, B, C, DRB1 and DQB1; roughly 520 for DQA1; nearly 610 for DPA1; about 450 for DPB1. Four or five DR-DQ haplotypes were handled as single units for association and clustering because linkage in the cohort was strong. Among under 450 genotyped donors of the cohort, an average of roughly 240,000 unique TCR beta nucleotide sequences were sequenced per donor, roughly 18% of them non-productive.

The research as a whole found: It was suggested by the authors that the approach could potentially be generalized to other disease states and immunological phenotypes. A few of the identified cytomegalovirus-associated TCR beta chains were confirmed in vitro to be specific for cytomegalovirus antigens. In the study, approximately 160 TCR beta chains were listed as associated with cytomegalovirus. Because HLA typing was missing for some donors at each locus, association tests included only the typed subset. A later genetic analysis reported fewer N-insertions in productive TCRs among donors in an Asian-associated ancestry cluster than the approximately 700-donor mean. Specific HLA alleles were associated with 15,000 to 20,000 TCR beta sequences at a false discovery rate of 0.05 in a later analysis. Most TCR sequences were seen in very few donors, while some public TCRs were found in many individuals. Sequencing depth was assumed to be roughly uniform across donors in the presence/absence analyses, though that assumption may not hold. In this cohort, only TCR beta chains were sequenced, and detectable features were limited by the absence of alpha or paired-chain data. A later genetic analysis associated a missense DCLRE1C variant with V-gene and J-gene trimming of TCR beta chains, and an independent cohort replicated the association. For the cohort, immune exposure information was limited to CMV serostatus. When HLA alleles, especially DR and DQ, strongly co-occurred, attributing TCR associations to individual alleles was difficult. In a later analysis, most CMV-associated TCR beta chains were found to appear HLA-restricted, with HLA associations seemingly driven largely by CMV exposure. Correlated functional status among segregating V segments might reflect linkage disequilibrium, but an unknown experimental factor could not be ruled out. In an earlier analysis of around 600 of the donors, most TCR beta V segments were observed in productive rearrangements about 87% or about 30% of the time, broadly matching IMGT annotations. Some IMGT-functional V segments, including TRBV6-2 and TRBV6-3, could not be distinguished by the 87-base-pair reads and were therefore excluded. In a later analysis, HLA-associated TCR beta chains showed more clonal expansion and lower generation probabilities than non-associated chains that were equally common. Cytomegalovirus status was reported to be diagnosed by the classifier with high specificity and sensitivity in both the original and validation cohorts. A cluster of highly shared sequence variants was judged likely to be a technical artifact of the sequencing pipeline. Some 15 rarely observed V segments, including chromosome 9 orphons, were excluded from the earlier analysis of about 600 of the donors because counts were too low. According to a later analysis, parvovirus B19, influenza, CMV and Epstein-Barr virus appeared linked to several top co-occurrence clusters. In a later analysis, the rate of TCR association differed among HLA loci, with DRB1 alleles having the most associated TCRs and HLA-C alleles having the fewest. A further reported finding was that TCR beta sequences accurately predicted the HLA-A and HLA-B alleles for most subjects in the first cohort.

A few counts support this clone. Its antigen is currently not known. It has no much larger one-base neighbor in the sample; base qualities were not kept. The receptor library was made with the immunoSEQ multiplex PCR assay. For the multiplex PCR, a mixture combining 60 forward primers for TCR Vbeta segments and 13 reverse primers for TCR Jbeta segments was used. The CDR3 region of rearranged TCR beta genes was amplified from genomic DNA by a multiplex PCR assay. The amplified TCR beta libraries were sequenced on the Illumina HiSeq System as 87-base-pair reads. For the original study's pipeline: A later analysis counted tens of millions of unique TCR beta chains across the 640 or so repertoires, and around 12 million of these chains were shared by at least two donors. A nearest-neighbor algorithm error-corrected the raw reads and collapsed the reads into unique sequences, merging closely related sequences to remove PCR and sequencing errors. CDR3 sequences were aligned to IMGT reference sequences to assign V, D and J gene segments. For a sequence to be retained, at least a six-nucleotide match to both a V gene segment and a J gene segment was required. A rearrangement counted as productive if the CDR3 had no stop codons and remained in frame with V and J, and every other rearrangement counted as non-productive. CDR3 was defined according to IMGT convention as the region running from the second conserved V-encoded cysteine to the conserved J-encoded phenylalanine. In an earlier analysis of more than 550 of the donors, sequences lacking an unambiguous match to a single V gene segment were excluded. In an earlier analysis of about 590 of the donors, a V segment was called functional when productive rearrangements were above 56.7%, and segregating when the standard deviation between donors exceeded 5%. A statistical classification framework was developed to diagnose cytomegalovirus status using the catalog of TCR beta chain sequences. V and J gene assignment, in a later analysis, came from comparing TCR nucleotide sequences with IMGT/GENE-DB human TR gene sequences. In a later analysis, CDR3 sequences and most-parsimonious VDJ recombination scenarios were assigned using the TCRdist pipeline. A later analysis defined each TCR beta chain by its CDR3 amino acid sequence plus V-gene family, and excluded reads lacking a unique V-gene family. To address suspected cross-contamination and a sequencing artifact, a later analysis removed 592 highly shared, low-generation-probability nucleotide sequences. In a later analysis, a clonal expansion index for each public chain was calculated from normalized within-repertoire ranks of inferred template counts. A later analysis computed generation probabilities with a VDJ recombination model fitted to out-of-frame rearrangements, and checked the results against IGoR. A later analysis scored TCR-TCR, TCR-HLA and TCR-CMV co-occurrence with hypergeometric tests, applying a repertoire-size bias correction to TCR pairs. To estimate false discovery rates, a later analysis permuted the HLA or CMV assignments 20 times. A later analysis grouped co-occurring TCRs with DBSCAN, adding TCRdist sequence similarity when clustering within HLA-allele-positive subsets. Repertoires with fewer than 30,000 or more than 120,000 public chains, plus five repertoires with anomalous nucleotide sharing, were excluded from co-occurrence clustering. TCRdb holds this immuneACCESS table with in-frame rearrangements only. Some clones are missing; in checked studies, unresolved V genes explain under half, and the rest has no known cause. The V and J calls and clone size are taken from that table; D and trimming were inferred from the DNA. The sample profile shows under 200,000 clones; roughly 70% of them were found once. 2.5% to 3% of the sample goes to the ten largest clones.

Spanning cysteine to phenylalanine, the CDR3 consists of 13 amino acids. The CDR3 DNA has 39 bases and is translated from base 1. Sequences SGHRS (CDR1) and YFSETQ (CDR2) are obtained from the germline V gene. At the junction V is shortened by 0 bases and J by 5 bases, with 8 bases in between. In total, fewer than 750 healthy bone marrow donors made up the cohort. Cohort members were all nominally healthy when sampled, although unrecorded immune exposures were likely present. The donor tested CMV seropositive and was one of the 289 seropositive cohort members. Each donor provided a peripheral blood sample, and peripheral blood mononuclear cells were used for TCR beta sequencing. Genomic DNA was extracted from the blood cell samples with the Qiagen DNeasy Blood Extraction Kit.

Recombination joined TRBV5-1 with TRBJ1-1, with no D gene named confidently. The clonotype comes from a woman aged 50 to 60 in good health and CMV-seropositive. The sample taken for sequencing was PBMCs. The sequenced DNA is TGCGCCAGCAGCTTGGACATGTGGACTGAAGCTTTCTTT. It specifies CASSLDMWTEAFF.